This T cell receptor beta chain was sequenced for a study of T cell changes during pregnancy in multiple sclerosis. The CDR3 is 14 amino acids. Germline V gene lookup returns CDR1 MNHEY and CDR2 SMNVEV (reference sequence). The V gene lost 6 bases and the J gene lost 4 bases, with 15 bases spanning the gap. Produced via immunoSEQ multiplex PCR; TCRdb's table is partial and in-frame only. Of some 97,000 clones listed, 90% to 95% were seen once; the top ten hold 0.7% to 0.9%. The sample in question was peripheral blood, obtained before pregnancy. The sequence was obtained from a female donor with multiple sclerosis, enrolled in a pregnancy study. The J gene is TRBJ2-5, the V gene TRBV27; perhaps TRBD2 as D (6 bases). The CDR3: CASRGGSFGETQYF. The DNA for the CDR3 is TGTGCCAGCAGAGGAGGGTCGTTCGGAGAGACCCAGTACTTC.